The 8 T cell receptor beta chains in this list originate from one sample, sequenced in a study of T-cell memory formation after mild COVID-19. MiXCR, applied by TCRdb to the 5' RACE reads, yields one record per CDR3 protein. The sample includes roughly 99,000 distinct CDR3 sequences, roughly an eighth seen only once; the top ten take around 43%. The material sequenced was PBMCs or a T cell subset sorted from them (not recorded which). The origin of the receptors is a man aged 18 to 35 who had mild COVID-19 (a few samples of this study predate the infection). Cell type and time point are not known.

This clonotype was counted between two and nine times. This chain uses TRBV5-6 with TRBJ2-3; D may be TRBD2 (5 bases). The germline gives CDR1 SGHDT, CDR2 YYEEEE. Trimming left V 4 bases short and J 7 bases short, with 13 bases between. This CDR3 has 13 residues. DNA for the CDR3: TGTGCCAGCAGCCCACCGTCGGGGAATACGCAGTATTTT. Translated, it gives CASSPPSGNTQYF.

This rearrangement joins TRBV30 to TRBJ1-1; a possible D gene is TRBD1 (5 bases). The germline V gene encodes CDR1 GTSNPN and CDR2 SVGIG (reference sequence). This CDR3 is 14 amino acids long. V was pared by 3 bases and J by 0 bases, with 11 bases between. The CDR3 nucleotides read TGTGCCTGGAGCAGGGAACCTATGAACACTGAAGCTTTCTTT. Residues: CAWSREPMNTEAFF.

As to this clonotype: This likely comes from a read error, as the CDR3 has no conserved phenylalanine or tryptophan at its end. V and J are TRBV30 and TRBJ1-5; 8 bases are a match to TRBD1. Germline trimming cut 3 bases from V and 7 bases from J; bases unmatched to any gene: 11. CDR1 GTSNPN and CDR2 SVGIG come from the germline V gene (reference sequence). The CDR3 has 15 amino acids. CDR3 protein: CAWRETGEWKQPQHV. The CDR3 DNA is TGTGCCTGGAGGGAGACAGGGGAGTGGAAACAGCCCCAGCATGTT.

The V and J genes are TRBV13 and TRBJ1-1; TRBD1 matches 7 bases. Germline V lookup: CDR1 PRHDT, CDR2 FYEKMQ (reference sequence). With V trimmed by 6 bases and J by 3 bases, 10 bases remained unmatched. CDR3 length equals 15 residues. CDR3 in amino acids: CASRWKGAFDTEAFF. For the CDR3, the DNA is TGTGCCAGCAGATGGAAGGGGGCCTTTGACACTGAAGCTTTCTTT.

The J gene is TRBJ2-5, the V gene TRBV5-1, with TRBD2 identical over 8 bases. The CDR3 is made up of 14 amino acids. V gave up 3 bases and J gave up 4 bases; unmatched junction bases: 5. Germline CDR1 reads SGHRS; CDR2 reads YFSETQ. CDR3 residues: CASSWSGGGETQYF. CDR3 in DNA: TGCGCCAGCAGCTGGAGCGGGGGTGGAGAGACCCAGTACTTC.

CDR3 residues: CASSEKGATEAFF. CDR3 DNA: TGCGCCAGCAGCGAGAAGGGGGCAACTGAAGCTTTCTTT. The rearrangement uses TRBV5-1 and TRBJ1-1, with 7 positions matching TRBD1. The CDR3 has 13 residues. Germline V CDR1 and CDR2: SGHRS, YFSETQ. V lost 4 bases and J lost 5; bases outside the gene matches: 5.

This clonotype was seen many times. V is TRBV27 and J is TRBJ2-2; no clear D gene. The CDR3 has 11 residues. Germline V CDR1 and CDR2: MNHEY, SMNVEV (reference sequence). Trimming left V 5 bases short and J 6 bases short, with 4 bases between. The CDR3 DNA reads as TGTGCCAGCAGTGCCCCCGGGGAGCTGTTTTTT. It specifies CASSAPGELFF.

This clonotype occurred a few times. The chain uses TRBV10-3 and TRBJ1-6, with 11 bases matching TRBD1. With V trimmed by 3 bases and J by 10 bases, 8 bases remained unmatched. The CDR3 is 16 residues long. Germline V gene lookup returns CDR1 ENHRY and CDR2 SYGVKD. In DNA form, the CDR3 reads TGTGCCATCAGTGACGGGACAGGGGGACTGGGATCACCCCTCCACTTT. It codes for CAISDGTGGLGSPLHF.